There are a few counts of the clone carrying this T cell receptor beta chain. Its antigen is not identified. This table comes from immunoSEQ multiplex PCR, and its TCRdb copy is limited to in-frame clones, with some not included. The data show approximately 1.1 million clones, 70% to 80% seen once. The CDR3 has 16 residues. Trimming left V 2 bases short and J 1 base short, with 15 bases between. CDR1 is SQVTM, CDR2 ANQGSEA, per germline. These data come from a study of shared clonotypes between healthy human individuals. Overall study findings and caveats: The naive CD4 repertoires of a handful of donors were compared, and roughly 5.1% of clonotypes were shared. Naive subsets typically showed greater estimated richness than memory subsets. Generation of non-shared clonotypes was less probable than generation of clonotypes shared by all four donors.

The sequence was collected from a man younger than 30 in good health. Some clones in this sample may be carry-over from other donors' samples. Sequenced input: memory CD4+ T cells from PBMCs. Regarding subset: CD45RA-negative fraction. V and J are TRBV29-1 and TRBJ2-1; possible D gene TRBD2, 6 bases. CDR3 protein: CSVERASAKSYNEQFF. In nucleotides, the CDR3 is TGCAGCGTTGAAAGGGCTAGCGCAAAATCCTACAATGAGCAGTTCTTC.